A single sample is the source of the 28 T cell receptor beta chains below, sequenced in a study of OX40 agonist ivuxolimab in advanced cancers. The table came from immunoSEQ multiplex PCR; TCRdb's copy has only in-frame clones and leaves some out. The repertoire consists of 20,000 to 25,000 clones, with around 84% occurring once and the leading ten covering approximately 14%. Sequencing was performed on CD4+ or CD8+ T cells sorted from blood, taken in a trial of the OX40 agonist ivuxolimab. All receptors come from an adult with an advanced solid tumor such as melanoma, head and neck, liver or kidney cancer.

This rearrangement joins TRBV12-5 to TRBJ1-5; D remains ambiguous. V gave up 1 base and J gave up 3 bases, with 16 bases separating them. The CDR3 contains 17 residues. Germline lookup yields CDR1 LGHNT and CDR2 FRNRAP. CDR3 loop: CASGLDGIGSLNQPQHF. Here the CDR3 DNA reads TGTGCTAGTGGTTTGGATGGGATTGGCAGCCTCAATCAGCCCCAGCATTTT. Variable domain in full (rest from reference TRBV12-5 and TRBJ1-5): DARVTQTPRHKVTEMGQEVTMRCQPILGHNTVFWYRQTMMQGLELLAYFRNRAPLDDSGMPKDRFSAEMPDATLATLKIQPSEPRDSAVYFCASGLDGIGSLNQPQHFGDGTRLSIL.

The V gene is TRBV5-6, the J gene TRBJ1-5; TRBD1 might be the D (5 bases). Trimming removed 4 bases at V and 9 bases at J, with 14 bases between. The CDR3 is made up of 13 amino acids. Germline V gives CDR1 SGHDT, CDR2 YYEEEE. In DNA form, the CDR3 reads TGTGCCAGCAGCCTCGGGGTGGGGACGCCCCAGCATTTT. Amino acids: CASSLGVGTPQHF.

The chain employs TRBV7-9 and TRBJ1-2; D ambiguous. This CDR3 comprises 13 residues. V dropped 5 bases and J dropped 3 bases, with 10 bases sitting between them. Per the germline V gene, CDR1 is SEHNR and CDR2 is FQNEAQ (reference sequence). This chain's CDR3 is CASSPDGYYGYTF. The CDR3 coding sequence is TGTGCCAGCAGCCCAGACGGGTACTATGGCTACACCTTC.

This clone came up a few times. V and J are TRBV7-9 and TRBJ2-7; D call uncertain. In germline, CDR1 is SEHNR, CDR2 FQNEAQ (reference sequence). The CDR3 length is 11 residues. Deletions cut 1 base from V and 7 bases from J, with 5 bases between. The CDR3 loop reads CASSLDWEQYF. The CDR3, as DNA: TGTGCCAGCAGCTTAGATTGGGAGCAGTACTTC.

The CDR3: CASSQWWSGGYEQYF. The DNA of the CDR3 is TGCGCCAGCAGCCAATGGTGGAGCGGGGGCTACGAGCAGTACTTC. This sequence joins TRBV4-3 and TRBJ2-7, with 8 bases that match TRBD2. The V gene's germline CDR1 is LGHNA and CDR2 YSLEER. The CDR3 has 15 residues. With 2 bases clipped from V and 3 bases from J, the junction kept 6 bases outside the gene matches.

The CDR3 bases are TGCGCCAGCAGCCAAGATCTCCAGGGGTTTAACACTGAAGCTTTCTTT. Translation gives CASSQDLQGFNTEAFF. V gene TRBV4-3 combines with J gene TRBJ1-1; perhaps TRBD1 as D (6 bases). Germline CDR1 is LGHNA and CDR2 is YSLEER. This CDR3 contains 16 residues. The V end lost 0 bases, the J end lost 2 bases, and 13 bases lay between the germline ends.

The gene calls are TRBV27 and TRBJ2-7, with D possibly being TRBD2 (5 bases). Trimming took off 2 bases at V and 2 bases at J, with 7 bases between the two ends. This CDR3 has 13 residues. From germline, CDR1 is MNHEY and CDR2 SMNVEV (reference sequence). CDR3 sequence: CASSLGGTYEQYF. DNA of the CDR3: TGTGCCAGCAGTTTAGGAGGTACCTACGAGCAGTACTTC.

The chain links TRBV5-8 to TRBJ2-4; 9 nucleotides line up with TRBD2. In germline, CDR1 is SGHTS, CDR2 YDEGEE. The CDR3 loop spans 15 amino acids. The junction had 10 bases not matched to a gene; V was cut back by 4 bases and J by 8 bases. In DNA form, the CDR3 reads TGTGCCAGCAGCACCAGCGGGGGGCCGGTAGACATTCAGTACTTC. Its protein product is CASSTSGGPVDIQYF.

This chain connects TRBV2 to TRBJ1-3; D is possibly TRBD1 (5 bases). The CDR3 runs 14 residues. Germline values: CDR1 SNHLY, CDR2 FYNNEI. The V end lost 3 bases, the J end lost 0 bases, and 6 bases lay between the germline ends. The CDR3 loop is CASSDRASGNTIYF. CDR3 bases: TGTGCCAGCAGTGACAGGGCCTCTGGAAACACCATATATTTT. Based on the CDR3 plus reference TRBV2 and TRBJ1-3, the full variable domain is EPEVTQTPSHQVTQMGQEVILRCVPISNHLYFYWYRQILGQKVEFLVSFYNNEISEKSEIFDDQFSVERPDGSNFTLKIRSTKLEDSAMYFCASSDRASGNTIYFGEGSWLTVV.

This clone was detected once. The chain uses TRBV5-3 and TRBJ1-1; D is uncertain. TRBV5-3 is an ORF; its function is uncertain. This CDR3 comprises 11 residues. V lost 2 bases and J 3 bases, leaving 2 bases between the germline ends. The CDR3 loop reads CARSLHTEAFF. In DNA form, the CDR3 reads TGTGCCAGAAGCTTACACACTGAAGCTTTCTTT.

The gene calls are TRBV27 and TRBJ2-3; maybe TRBD2 (6 bases). Looked up from germline, CDR1 is MNHEY and CDR2 is SMNVEV (reference sequence). V dropped 8 bases and J dropped 4 bases, with 10 bases sitting between them. CDR3 size: 12 residues. The CDR3 nucleotides read TGTGCCAGCGGAGGGATTGCAGATACGCAGTATTTT. Translation: CASGGIADTQYF.

With respect to this clone: This sample includes further DNA sequences coding for the same CDR3. The chain joins TRBV5-1 to TRBJ2-3; 9 nucleotides align to TRBD1. J lost 2 bases, V lost 1 base, and 14 bases had no gene match. In germline, CDR1 is SGHRS, CDR2 YFSETQ. The CDR3 is made up of 19 amino acids. CDR3 sequence (DNA): TGCGCCAGCAGCTTGCGCCCCGGGACAGGGTCGGGGTTCACAGATACGCAGTATTTT. Its translation is CASSLRPGTGSGFTDTQYF.

The chain joins TRBV12-1 to TRBJ1-2; TRBD1, the table's D call, lacks a check against the DNA. TRBV12-1 is flagged as a pseudogene. CDR3 length equals 17 residues. The CDR3 is CASSRYLSGELNYGYTF. DNA for the CDR3: TGTGCCAGCAGCAGATACTTGTCAGGGGAGCTGAACTATGGCTACACCTTC.

The V gene is TRBV12-5, the J gene TRBJ1-2, with D uncertain. The V and J ends lost 2 bases and 7 bases respectively, with 8 bases between them. Looked up from germline, CDR1 is LGHNT and CDR2 is FRNRAP. The CDR3 has 12 amino acids. The CDR3 nucleotides are TGTGCTAGTGGTTTGCCCGGACTTGGCTACACCTTC. Amino acids: CASGLPGLGYTF.

The gene calls are TRBV14 and TRBJ1-2, with D tentatively TRBD1 (5 bases). V was pared by 1 base and J by 6 bases, with 12 bases between. Germline CDR1 is SGHDN and CDR2 is FVKESK. The CDR3 covers 14 residues. This chain's CDR3 is CASSQVARVDGYTF. The CDR3 bases are TGTGCCAGCAGCCAAGTTGCCAGGGTGGATGGCTACACCTTC. The full variable domain, in which reference TRBV14 and TRBJ1-2 provide the parts outside the CDR3, is EAGVTQFPSHSVIEKGQTVTLRCDPISGHDNLYWYRRVMGKEIKFLLHFVKESKQDESGMPNNRFLAERTGGTYSTLKVQPAELEDSGVYFCASSQVARVDGYTFGSGTRLTVV.

V usage is TRBV4-1 and J usage is TRBJ2-3, with TRBD1 identical over 8 bases. The junction had 9 bases not matched to a gene; V was cut back by 0 bases and J by 4 bases. Per germline, CDR1 MGHRA and CDR2 YSYEKL. CDR3 length equals 17 residues. Written as DNA, the CDR3 is TGCGCCAGCAGCCAAGAGGTCCAGGGGGCTTGGGCAGATACGCAGTATTTT. This codes for CASSQEVQGAWADTQYF.

This sequence joins TRBV4-3 and TRBJ1-3; a possible D gene is TRBD1 (5 bases). The germline V and J ends were trimmed by 6 bases and 4 bases, with 16 bases remaining between them. Germline V CDR1 and CDR2: LGHNA, YSLEER. The CDR3 runs 15 residues. The DNA of the CDR3 is TGCGCCAGCAGTCCCGGCAGGGCGAGAGGAAACACCATATATTTT. Residues: CASSPGRARGNTIYF.

The chain joins TRBV4-3 to TRBJ2-7; D is possibly TRBD1 (6 bases). There are 13 residues in the CDR3. Germline V gene sequence: CDR1 LGHNA, CDR2 YSLEER. Trimming cost V 4 bases and J 3 bases, with 10 bases left between them. CDR3 sequence reads: CASSPSDSYEQYF. CDR3 coding DNA: TGCGCCAGCAGCCCCTCGGACAGCTACGAGCAGTACTTC.

This clone occurred a few times. This chain links TRBV27 with TRBJ1-6, with D uncertain. Per the germline V gene, CDR1 is MNHEY and CDR2 is SMNVEV (reference sequence). Trimming took off 7 bases at V and 10 bases at J, with 11 bases between the two ends. The CDR3 contains 12 residues. CDR3 nucleotides: TGTGCCAGCACCGACCTAGGGTCACCCCTCCACTTT. Translating it yields CASTDLGSPLHF.

The V call is TRBV27, the J call TRBJ2-3; TRBD1 matches at 8 bases. Looked up from germline, CDR1 is MNHEY and CDR2 is SMNVEV (reference sequence). J gave up 0 bases and V 8 bases, and 7 bases lay outside the gene matches. This CDR3 is built from 15 residues. Here the CDR3 reads CASWDRLYSTDTQYF. The CDR3 region has the DNA TGTGCCAGCTGGGACAGGCTGTATAGCACAGATACGCAGTATTTT.

This clone was recorded only once. V and J are TRBV7-9 and TRBJ2-1; D not resolved. The CDR3 covers 12 residues. Trimming cost V 5 bases and J 8 bases, with 10 bases left between them. Looked up from germline, CDR1 is SEHNR and CDR2 is FQNEAQ (reference sequence). This chain's CDR3 is CASSPGPDEQFF. The CDR3 nucleotides are TGTGCCAGCAGCCCCGGGCCCGATGAGCAGTTCTTC.

This chain connects TRBV7-9 to TRBJ2-5; no firm D call. CDR1 and CDR2 from the germline V gene are SEHNR and FQNEAQ (reference sequence). V shed 1 base and J shed 3 bases, with 9 bases lying between them. The length of the CDR3 is 14 residues. The CDR3 sequence: CASSLGGYEETQYF. CDR3 in DNA: TGTGCCAGCAGCTTAGGGGGATACGAAGAGACCCAGTACTTC.

This rearrangement joins TRBV27 to TRBJ1-4; the match to TRBD1 covers 7 bases. Germline trimming cut 1 base from V and 12 bases from J; bases unmatched to any gene: 8. This CDR3 is built from 14 residues. Germline loops: CDR1 MNHEY, CDR2 SMNVEV (reference sequence). This chain's CDR3 is CASSLWDSRRELFF. The CDR3 region has the DNA TGTGCCAGCAGTTTATGGGACAGTCGGCGGGAACTGTTTTTT. The full variable domain, in which reference TRBV27 and TRBJ1-4 provide the parts outside the CDR3, is EAQVTQNPRYLITVTGKKLTVTCSQNMNHEYMSWYRQDPGLGLRQIYYSMNVEVTDKGDVPEGYKVSRKEKRNFPLILESPSPNQTSLYFCASSLWDSRRELFFGSGTQLSVL.

The chain combines TRBV7-2 with TRBJ1-2; no firm D call. With 5 bases removed from V and 0 bases from J, the gap between germline ends came to 7 bases. CDR3 length equals 13 residues. In germline, CDR1 is SGHTA, CDR2 FQGNSA. The DNA for the CDR3 is TGTGCCAGCAGCCCCGAGACTAACTATGGCTACACCTTC. Its translation is CASSPETNYGYTF.

This clone has more than one count but fewer than ten. As DNA, the CDR3 is TGTGCCATCGGAACCCCAGATACGCAGTATTTT. Translating gives CAIGTPDTQYF. The gene calls are TRBV10-3 and TRBJ2-3; the D is unclear. The CDR3 is 11 amino acids. Trimming removed 8 bases from V and 4 bases from J, with 7 bases in between. Germline V gene sequence: CDR1 ENHRY, CDR2 SYGVKD.

This sequence joins TRBV7-2 and TRBJ1-6; 10 nucleotides agree with TRBD1. Germline V CDR1 and CDR2: SGHTA, FQGNSA. The CDR3 length is 13 residues. V was clipped by 3 bases and J by 12 bases; unmatched bases: 2. CDR3 residues: CASSFGQGEPLHF. CDR3 DNA sequence: TGTGCCAGCAGCTTCGGACAGGGGGAACCCCTCCACTTT.

The gene calls are TRBV11-1 and TRBJ2-3; 7 positions match TRBD1. The V and J ends lost 4 bases and 2 bases, in that order; junction bases with no gene match: 6. CDR3 size: 15 residues. The germline CDR1 and CDR2 sequences are SGHAT and FQDESV (reference sequence). The DNA of the CDR3 is TGTGCCAGCAGCTCGACAGGGAACCCCACAGATACGCAGTATTTT. As protein: CASSSTGNPTDTQYF.

There are a few counts of this clone. V and J are TRBV4-3 and TRBJ1-5; 7 bases are a match to TRBD1. CDR1 and CDR2 from the germline V gene are LGHNA and YSLEER. There are 15 residues in the CDR3. V trimming: 2 bases; J trimming: 4 bases; junction bases outside the gene matches: 5. The CDR3 here is CASSQHTGENQPQHF. The CDR3 nucleotides are TGCGCCAGCAGCCAACATACAGGGGAGAATCAGCCCCAGCATTTT.